Listed below are T cell receptor beta chains from one sample, sequenced in a study of glioma-infiltrating T cells. Via MiXCR, TCRdb re-called the multiplex PCR reads, giving one row per CDR3 protein. The sample yields approximately 140,000 distinct CDR3 sequences, about 22% seen once. Sequencing was carried out using glioma tissue, nonneoplastic brain tissue, or PBMCs (not recorded which). These receptors were taken from a human donor with low-grade glioma or glioblastoma, undergoing nonglioma brain surgery, or in good health (not recorded which). Both conserved end residues are part of each CDR3. A D gene is named only where the DNA matches it firmly. A row's size may be missing; if present it is once, few, many or a size class.

>few|TRBV2|.|TRBJ1-5
CASSERRGNQPQHF
TGTGCCAGCAGTGAACGGAGGGGAAATCAGCCCCAGCATTTT
>few|TRBV7-8|.|TRBJ1-5
CASNLQGFGNQPQHF
TGTGCCAGCAACCTACAGGGCTTCGGCAATCAGCCCCAGCATTTT
>.|TRBV6-1|.|TRBJ1-1
CASRSTVGSTEAFF
TGTGCCAGCAGATCGACAGTGGGAAGTACTGAAGCTTTCTTT
>.|TRBV14|TRBD2|TRBJ2-5
CASSLDWASGQETQYF
TGTGCCAGCAGCCTTGATTGGGCTAGCGGGCAAGAGACCCAGTACTTC
>.|TRBV19|.|TRBJ2-2
CASSTRQALNTGELFF
TGTGCCAGTAGTACAAGACAGGCCCTCAACACCGGGGAGCTGTTTTTT
>many|TRBV6-1|TRBD1|TRBJ1-2
CASSRGQNYGYTF
TGTGCCAGCAGCCGGGGACAGAACTATGGCTACACCTTC
>.|TRBV4-1|TRBD1|TRBJ2-3
CASSQAPGQGSDTQYF
TGCGCCAGCAGCCAGGCACCGGGACAGGGGTCAGATACGCAGTATTTT
>.|TRBV28|.|TRBJ1-2
CASRDQNYGYAF
TGTGCCAGCCGAGATCAAAACTATGGCTACGCCTTC
>.|TRBV20-1|.|TRBJ1-3
CSARVSYIGNTIYF
TGCAGTGCTAGAGTCTCATATATTGGGAACACCATATATTTT
>many|TRBV28|TRBD1|TRBJ1-2
CASSPGTDSYYGYTF
TGTGCCAGCAGTCCCGGGACAGACTCCTACTATGGCTACACCTTC
>.|TRBV20-1|TRBD1|TRBJ1-3
CSARQGANAPWVTIYF
TGCAGTGCTAGGCAGGGGGCAAACGCCCCCTGGGTCACCATATATTTT
>.|TRBV20-1|TRBD1|TRBJ2-1
CSARITGGATYEQFF
TGCAGTGCTAGAATTACAGGGGGCGCTACCTATGAGCAGTTCTTC
>.|TRBV19|TRBD2|TRBJ2-3
CASSIRRSGDPDTQYF
TGTGCCAGTAGTATTAGGCGAAGCGGGGACCCAGATACGCAGTATTTT
>few|TRBV12-3/TRBV12-4|TRBD2|TRBJ2-2
CASSGSGGPTGELFF
TGTGCCAGCAGTGGTAGCGGGGGTCCCACCGGGGAGCTGTTTTTT
>.|TRBV5-1|.|TRBJ2-3
CASSSRRGSTDTQYF
TGCGCCAGCAGCAGCCGCCGGGGTAGCACAGATACGCAGTATTTT
>.|TRBV10-3|TRBD2|TRBJ2-5
CAISSVSGGVQETQYF
TGTGCCATCAGTTCGGTTAGCGGGGGAGTCCAAGAGACCCAGTACTTC
>few|TRBV6-1|.|TRBJ1-2
CASSYRPSYGYTF
TGTGCCAGCAGTTATCGGCCATCCTATGGCTACACCTTC
>many|TRBV6-6|.|TRBJ1-1
CASSYLNTEAFF
TGTGCCAGCAGTTACTTGAACACTGAAGCTTTCTTT
>few|TRBV20-1|TRBD2|TRBJ2-5
CSARNARSGLSGTQYF
TGCAGTGCTAGAAACGCCCGTAGCGGGCTATCGGGGACCCAGTACTTC
>few|TRBV6-1|TRBD2|TRBJ2-3
CASTRAGGGRDTQYF
TGTGCCAGTACCCGAGCTGGGGGGGGAAGAGATACGCAGTATTTT
>few|TRBV12-3/TRBV12-4|TRBD2|TRBJ2-5
CASSPRGAYQETQYF
TGTGCCAGCAGTCCGCGGGGGGCGTACCAAGAGACCCAGTACTTC
>.|TRBV28|.|TRBJ1-2
CASSQLGGNYGYTF
TGTGCCAGCAGTCAGCTTGGTGGGAACTATGGCTACACCTTC
>.|TRBV11-2|TRBD1|TRBJ1-1
CASSSGQGRNTEAFF
TGTGCCAGCAGCTCCGGACAGGGGCGGAACACTGAAGCTTTCTTT
>.|TRBV2|.|TRBJ1-5
CASREGTSHQPQHF
TGTGCCAGCAGGGAAGGAACGTCCCATCAGCCCCAGCATTTT
>.|TRBV7-6|.|TRBJ2-5
CASSSMEGAETQYF
TGTGCCAGCAGCTCAATGGAGGGCGCCGAGACCCAGTACTTC
>many|TRBV7-9|.|TRBJ2-3
CASSFSPRTSTDTQYF
TGTGCCAGCAGCTTTAGCCCCAGAACTAGCACAGATACGCAGTATTTT